Shown below are 30 T cell receptor beta chains from a single sample sequenced in a study of T cell repertoires in cytomegalovirus infection. TCRdb independently ran MiXCR on the reads; one entry per CDR3 protein. The table has around 310,000 distinct CDR3 sequences, around a sixth seen once. The sequencing sample was made of PBMCs. The receptors were gathered from a human donor in good health (CMV status not recorded). Some clones in this sample may be carry-over from other donors' samples.

The V and J genes are TRBV3-1 and TRBJ2-3; a possible D gene is TRBD2 (7 bases). CDR1 is LGHDT, CDR2 YNNKEL, per germline (reference sequence). Deletions cut 0 bases from V and 4 bases from J, with 17 bases between. This CDR3 is 17 amino acids long. In nucleotides, the CDR3 is TGTGCCAGCAGCCAAGATCGGTGGGGGGGGGCCCCAGATACGCAGTATTTT. Its protein is CASSQDRWGGAPDTQYF.

The chain uses TRBV28 and TRBJ2-2, with D possibly called TRBD1 or TRBD2 (5 bases each). Trimming took 10 bases from V and 4 from J, leaving 16 bases between them. In germline, CDR1 is MDHEN, CDR2 SYDVKM. The CDR3 is 14 residues long. The CDR3 reads CATRVERGTGELFF. The CDR3 DNA reads TGTGCCACCAGAGTCGAGAGGGGCACCGGGGAGCTGTTTTTT.

This clonotype was picked up many times. The J gene is TRBJ2-3, the V gene TRBV4-1; D may be TRBD2 (5 bases). Germline CDR1 MGHRA, CDR2 YSYEKL. This CDR3 comprises 15 residues. V lost 1 base and J lost 1, with 9 bases in between. CDR3 amino acids: CASSQGEGGTDTQYF. CDR3 bases: TGCGCCAGCAGCCAAGGAGAGGGAGGCACAGATACGCAGTATTTT.

This clonotype came up a few times. The chain employs TRBV6-1 and TRBJ2-7; 14 bases map to TRBD2. Germline-derived CDR1 and CDR2 are MNHNS and SASEGT. V shed 4 bases, J shed 8 bases, and the junction held 7 bases outside the gene matches. The CDR3 runs 15 residues. In DNA form, the CDR3 reads TGTGCCAGCAGTGTGACTAGCGGGGGGGGAAACCAGCAGTACTTC. This codes for CASSVTSGGGNQQYF.

This clonotype was observed at least ten times. The gene calls are TRBV28 and TRBJ1-2, with 9 bases lining up with TRBD1. Germline values: CDR1 MDHEN, CDR2 SYDVKM. Unmatched junction bases numbered 5, after V lost 5 bases and J lost 4 bases. The CDR3 extends over 14 amino acids. For the CDR3, the DNA is TGTGCCAGCAGTAAAACAGGGGGCGGCTATGGCTACACCTTC. It yields the protein CASSKTGGGYGYTF.

This clonotype has ten or more counts. J is TRBJ1-2 and V is TRBV24-1; D ambiguous. V was clipped by 0 bases and J by 4 bases, with 11 bases between them. The CDR3 covers 15 residues. From germline, CDR1 is KGHDR and CDR2 SFDVKD. The CDR3 DNA is TGTGCCACCAGTGATTTGGGAACTTTGCGCTATGGCTACACCTTC. Its protein product is CATSDLGTLRYGYTF.

The rearrangement uses TRBV4-1 and TRBJ2-5; D is uncertain. CDR1 MGHRA and CDR2 YSYEKL come from the germline V gene. CDR3 length equals 17 residues. Trimming pared 1 base from V and 3 bases from J, leaving 18 bases between. The CDR3 spells CASSQVFRVMGKETQYF. CDR3 DNA: TGCGCCAGCAGCCAAGTCTTTCGGGTGATGGGGAAAGAGACCCAGTACTTC.

In this sample, this clonotype turned up many times. The CDR3, as DNA: TGTGCCAGCAGCTTAGATTGGGCCGGGGGTTACGAGCAGTACTTC. Translation gives CASSLDWAGGYEQYF. The chain carries TRBV7-2 and TRBJ2-7; a weak D match, TRBD2 (6 bases). CDR3 length equals 15 residues. V was cut by 1 base and J by 4 bases, with 14 bases left in between. CDR1 is SGHTA and CDR2 is FQGNSA in the germline V gene.

This clonotype was seen a handful of times. The chain has TRBV4-1 and TRBJ2-1; 9 positions agree with TRBD2. There are 17 residues in the CDR3. CDR1 MGHRA and CDR2 YSYEKL come from the germline V gene. The junction had 8 bases not matched to a gene; V was cut back by 1 base and J by 4 bases. The CDR3 region has the DNA TGCGCCAGCAGCCAAGGAATCCTCCTAGCGGGGTACAATGAGCAGTTCTTC. Translating it yields CASSQGILLAGYNEQFF.

This clonotype was picked up many times. The rearrangement uses TRBV4-1 and TRBJ1-6; 9 nucleotides agree with TRBD1. Germline-derived CDR1 and CDR2 are MGHRA and YSYEKL. Trimming cost V 4 bases and J 10 bases; bases outside gene matches: 11. The CDR3 covers 16 residues. CDR3 sequence: CASSRGVRDRESPLHF. For the CDR3, the DNA is TGCGCCAGCAGCCGGGGGGTCCGGGACAGGGAATCACCCCTCCACTTT.

This clonotype was counted ten times or more. The rearrangement links TRBV7-2 to TRBJ1-6; a possible D gene is TRBD1 (6 bases). This CDR3 comprises 14 residues. The ends were cut back, 6 bases at V and 7 bases at J, with 13 bases in the middle. Germline CDR1 reads SGHTA; CDR2 reads FQGNSA. The CDR3 region has the DNA TGTGCCAGCAGGTTGGACAGCACGAATTCACCCCTCCACTTT. As protein: CASRLDSTNSPLHF. The whole variable domain, filled in from reference TRBV7-2 and TRBJ1-6, reads GAGVSQSPSNKVTEKGKDVELRCDPISGHTALYWYRQSLGQGLEFLIYFQGNSAPDKSGLPSDRFSAERTGGSVSTLTIQRTQQEDSAVYLCASRLDSTNSPLHFGNGTRLTVT.

This clonotype has at least ten counts. The chain joins TRBV19 to TRBJ2-5; TRBD1 or TRBD2 may be the D gene (5 bases each). The CDR3 is 15 amino acids. V gave up 1 base and J gave up 5 bases, with 14 bases separating them. Per germline, CDR1 LNHDA and CDR2 SQIVND (reference sequence). CDR3 sequence reads: CASSIGGSGLETQYF. CDR3 coding DNA: TGTGCCAGTAGTATAGGAGGGTCAGGGTTGGAGACCCAGTACTTC.

This clonotype came up many times. The CDR3 loop is CASSPQGTPPNTGELFF. CDR3 coding DNA: TGTGCCAGCAGCCCACAGGGGACCCCGCCGAACACCGGGGAGCTGTTTTTT. The rearrangement uses TRBV7-2 and TRBJ2-2; 7 bases align to TRBD1. In germline, CDR1 is SGHTA, CDR2 FQGNSA. Trimming at V came to 5 bases and at J to 0 bases, leaving 9 bases not matched to a gene. This CDR3 is 17 amino acids long.

This clonotype was counted at least ten times. J is TRBJ2-1 and V is TRBV11-2; 12 nucleotides line up with TRBD2. The ends lost 5 bases at V and 9 bases at J; junction bases unmatched: 8. CDR1 is SGHAT, CDR2 FQNNGV, per germline. This CDR3 is built from 15 residues. As DNA, the CDR3 is TGTGCCAGCAGCGCCCTAGCGGGGGGGCCCGGTGAGCAGTTCTTC. The encoded protein is CASSALAGGPGEQFF.

The chain uses TRBV12-3 or TRBV12-4 and TRBJ2-7; perhaps TRBD1 as D (6 bases). The CDR3 has 13 amino acids. The V end was cut by 1 base, the J end by 2 bases, with 6 bases between. For the CDR3, the DNA is TGTGCCAGCAGTTTAGGGGGGCCCTACGAGCAGTACTTC. Its protein product is CASSLGGPYEQYF.

The chain employs TRBV5-6 and TRBJ2-3; D is possibly TRBD1 or TRBD2 (5 bases each). There are 14 residues in the CDR3. Looked up from germline, CDR1 is SGHDT and CDR2 is YYEEEE. Trimming stripped 3 bases from V and 1 base from J, with 9 bases between. The CDR3 nucleotides read TGTGCCAGCAGCTATGAGGGGCGCACAGATACGCAGTATTTT. Translated, it gives CASSYEGRTDTQYF.

This clonotype was counted many times. The chain uses TRBV7-2 and TRBJ2-5; the D gene is possibly TRBD2 (5 bases). V dropped 5 bases and J dropped 2 bases, with 15 bases sitting between them. Germline values: CDR1 SGHTA, CDR2 FQGNSA. This CDR3 contains 15 residues. This CDR3 is CASSTGLREQETQYF. DNA for the CDR3: TGTGCCAGCAGCACCGGACTTAGAGAACAAGAGACCCAGTACTTC.

This clonotype occurred many times. The rearrangement links TRBV4-1 to TRBJ1-1, with D hard to call. The CDR3 is 13 amino acids. Germline V CDR1 and CDR2: MGHRA, YSYEKL. The V end was cut by 3 bases, the J end by 6 bases, with 11 bases between. CDR3 nucleotide sequence: TGCGCCAGCAGCCAGGGCGCCGGGCCTGAAGCTTTCTTT. Translation gives CASSQGAGPEAFF.

This clonotype was seen at least ten times. The chain carries TRBV6-2 or TRBV6-3 and TRBJ1-1, with TRBD1 matching 7 bases. Germline V CDR1 and CDR2: MNHEY, SVGEGT. The CDR3 runs 15 residues. With 0 bases clipped from V and 5 bases from J, the junction kept 6 bases outside the gene matches. CDR3 sequence: CASSYSTGFRTEAFF. As DNA, the CDR3 is TGTGCCAGCAGTTACTCGACAGGGTTCAGGACTGAAGCTTTCTTT.

The V and J genes are TRBV4-1 and TRBJ1-2, with unresolved D. Germline V gene lookup returns CDR1 MGHRA and CDR2 YSYEKL. Deletions cut 0 bases from V and 0 bases from J, with 11 bases between. The CDR3 contains 16 residues. DNA for the CDR3: TGCGCCAGCAGCCAAGAGGCCAGCACGACTAACTATGGCTACACCTTC. It yields the protein CASSQEASTTNYGYTF.

This clonotype was recorded at least ten times. The chain couples TRBV28 to TRBJ1-6; 10 bases align to TRBD1. Germline loops: CDR1 MDHEN, CDR2 SYDVKM. Trimming removed 6 bases from V and 7 bases from J; junction bases left unmatched: 6. The CDR3 has 15 residues. The CDR3 reads CASSPDRGLNSPLHF. The CDR3 DNA reads as TGTGCCAGCAGCCCAGACAGGGGGCTCAATTCACCCCTCCACTTT.

The table lists this clonotype with many counts. The J gene is TRBJ1-1, the V gene TRBV7-2; D not resolved. This CDR3 is built from 13 residues. V was clipped by 5 bases and J by 3 bases, with 10 bases between them. Germline V CDR1 and CDR2: SGHTA, FQGNSA. The CDR3: CASSPGPHTEAFF. The CDR3 coding sequence is TGTGCCAGCAGCCCCGGCCCCCACACTGAAGCTTTCTTT.

This clonotype was detected ten times or more. The chain links TRBV12-3 or TRBV12-4 to TRBJ1-2, with 10 bases aligning to TRBD1. CDR3 length: 13 amino acids. Trimming at V came to 5 bases and at J to 6 bases, leaving 3 bases not matched to a gene. As DNA, the CDR3 is TGTGCCAGCAGTCGGGACAGGGGAGATGGCTACACCTTC. Residues: CASSRDRGDGYTF.

This clonotype was seen many times. The chain joins TRBV6-1 to TRBJ1-1, with 8 nucleotides matching TRBD1. Unmatched junction bases numbered 14, after V lost 2 bases and J lost 3 bases. Germline assignment: CDR1 MNHNS and CDR2 SASEGT. The CDR3 extends over 18 amino acids. The CDR3 DNA is TGTGCCAGCAGTGAAATGGGGACAGGCGTTTCCTTTCACACTGAAGCTTTCTTT. Its translation: CASSEMGTGVSFHTEAFF.

The chain couples TRBV24-1 to TRBJ2-5, with D possibly being TRBD2 (5 bases). The CDR3 sequence is 14 residues long. Between the trimmed V and J ends, which lost 2 bases and 5 bases, there was a span of 11 bases. Germline loops: CDR1 KGHDR, CDR2 SFDVKD. This CDR3 is CATSDSPSGETQYF. The CDR3 DNA follows: TGTGCCACCAGTGATTCACCTTCGGGGGAGACCCAGTACTTC.

As concerns this clonotype: A much larger clone differs by one base, so this may be a read error. The CDR3 does not close with the conserved phenylalanine or tryptophan, likely indicating a read error. This rearrangement joins TRBV7-4 to TRBJ2-7; 11 bases match TRBD1. The CDR3 has 15 residues. V lost 5 bases and J lost 4; bases outside the gene matches: 7. Germline V gives CDR1 SGHVT, CDR2 SQSDAQ. As DNA, the CDR3 is TGTGCCAGCAGCCCCCGGGACAGGGGGTCATACGAGCAGTACTCC. Its protein product is CASSPRDRGSYEQYS.

The chain joins TRBV27 to TRBJ1-2, with a tentative D call TRBD1 (5 bases). The CDR3 contains 13 residues. The ends were cut back, 3 bases at V and 6 bases at J, with 11 bases in the middle. Looked up from germline, CDR1 is MNHEY and CDR2 is SMNVEV (reference sequence). The CDR3 sequence: CASSFRQGDGYTF. CDR3 DNA sequence: TGTGCCAGCAGTTTTCGTCAGGGAGATGGCTACACCTTC.

The V and J genes are TRBV12-3 or TRBV12-4 and TRBJ1-2, with D tentatively TRBD1 (5 bases). V was cut by 6 bases and J by 6 bases, with 14 bases left in between. The CDR3 spans 13 residues. The CDR3 reads CASSPRTSHGYTF. As DNA, the CDR3 is TGTGCCAGCAGCCCCCGGACATCCCATGGCTACACCTTC.

The J gene is TRBJ1-4, the V gene TRBV5-4; 8 bases are a match to TRBD1. The germline V gene has CDR1 SGHNT and CDR2 YYREEE (reference sequence). The CDR3 contains 16 residues. The J segment lost 8 bases and the V segment lost 0 bases, leaving 9 bases of the junction unmatched. The DNA of the CDR3 is TGTGCCAGCAGCTTGGCTGGTGCAGGGGGCGGAGAAAAACTGTTTTTT. Amino acid sequence: CASSLAGAGGGEKLFF.

This clonotype has ten or more counts. The genes are TRBV6-5 and TRBJ2-2; 13 positions agree with TRBD2. The CDR3 has 15 residues. Trimming cost V 7 bases and J 6 bases; bases outside gene matches: 5. CDR1 is MNHEY and CDR2 is SVGAGI in the germline V gene. CDR3 DNA: TGTGCCAGCACACTAGCGGGGGGGCAGGCCGGGGAGCTGTTTTTT. Encoded protein: CASTLAGGQAGELFF.